The 21 T cell receptor beta chains presented below share a single source sample, sequenced in a study of naive and memory T cell subsets. Study-wide results and caveats: Especially in CD8 cells, naive repertoires contained a few larger clonotypes, possibly CD45RA-re-expressing memory cells.

The beta constant-region primer was an equimolar mix of two oligonucleotides covering TRBC1 and TRBC2. Nested alpha and beta constant-region primers with the SP2 primer drove four PCR rounds on ligated cDNA. TCRdb reprocessed the UMI-ligation and nested PCR reads with MiXCR, giving one entry per CDR3 protein. Altogether over 100,000 distinct CDR3 sequences are present, more than 12% being singletons, with the ten largest covering around 3%. Which antigens these TCRs recognize remains unknown. Sequenced sample: naive CD8+ T cells from blood. These receptor sequences come from a human donor in good health.

This clonotype was picked up many times. The J gene is TRBJ2-1, the V gene TRBV6-5; maybe TRBD2 (5 bases). V lost 2 bases and J lost 6, with 14 bases in between. The V gene's germline CDR1 is MNHEY and CDR2 SVGAGI. CDR3 length equals 15 residues. CDR3: CASSYRAGKSNEQFF. Written as DNA, the CDR3 is TGTGCCAGCAGTTACCGTGCCGGGAAAAGCAATGAGCAGTTCTTC.

This chain uses TRBV12-3 or TRBV12-4 with TRBJ2-1; a weak D match, TRBD2 (6 bases). Trimming removed 6 bases at V and 3 bases at J, with 15 bases between. The CDR3 has 15 residues. In DNA, the CDR3 is TGTGCCAGCAGGGGACGGGACTCCAGCTACAATGAGCAGTTCTTC. Its protein product is CASRGRDSSYNEQFF.

This clonotype has a count of ten or more. V gene TRBV12-3 or TRBV12-4 combines with J gene TRBJ1-4; D is unclear. With 1 base removed from V and 15 bases from J, the gap between germline ends came to 12 bases. This CDR3 has 12 amino acids. The CDR3 DNA reads as TGTGCCAGCAGTTTAGACGGCCACCATTTGTTTTTT. This sequence encodes CASSLDGHHLFF.

This clonotype was observed a handful of times. The genes are TRBV27 and TRBJ2-1; D is unclear. The germline V gene has CDR1 MNHEY and CDR2 SMNVEV (reference sequence). This CDR3 spans 15 amino acids. Trimming removed 7 bases from V and 0 bases from J, with 13 bases in between. The CDR3 region has the DNA TGTGCCAGCACGCTGACCACCAGCTCCTACAATGAGCAGTTCTTC. Translating gives CASTLTTSSYNEQFF.

This chain uses TRBV4-3 with TRBJ2-1, with D possibly matching TRBD2 (5 bases). This CDR3 region has 15 residues. Trimming left V 3 bases short and J 3 bases short, with 12 bases between. Germline CDR1 reads LGHNA; CDR2 reads YSLEER. This chain's CDR3 is CASSHGRGLYNEQFF. In nucleotides, the CDR3 is TGCGCCAGCAGCCACGGACGCGGACTCTACAATGAGCAGTTCTTC.

The rearrangement uses TRBV20-1 and TRBJ2-5; 14 bases match TRBD2. The CDR3 contains 16 residues. V lost 0 bases and J lost 7; bases outside the gene matches: 7. Germline CDR1 is DFQATT and CDR2 is SNEGSKA (reference sequence). The CDR3 DNA reads as TGCAGTGCTAGAGATCGGAGACTAGCGGGAGGGGCGACCCAGTACTTC. Translation: CSARDRRLAGGATQYF.

V gene TRBV5-1 combines with J gene TRBJ2-3; 7 bases are shared with TRBD1. Germline CDR1 SGHRS, CDR2 YFSETQ. The CDR3 covers 15 residues. J gave up 1 base and V 4 bases, and 6 bases lay outside the gene matches. CDR3 region: CASSPSTGGTDTQYF. The CDR3 DNA is TGCGCCAGCAGCCCATCTACAGGGGGCACAGATACGCAGTATTTT.

J is TRBJ1-3 and V is TRBV20-1; D uncertain. Trimming took 4 bases from V and 0 from J, leaving 16 bases between them. CDR3 length: 16 amino acids. The germline gives CDR1 DFQATT, CDR2 SNEGSKA (reference sequence). The DNA of the CDR3 is TGCAGTGCTACTTACCTGGACGGGAGCTCTGGAAACACCATATATTTT. Translated: CSATYLDGSSGNTIYF.

This clonotype has at least ten counts. The chain joins TRBV4-3 to TRBJ2-7; TRBD1 is a possible D gene (5 bases). The length of the CDR3 is 13 residues. Germline loops: CDR1 LGHNA, CDR2 YSLEER. Trimming left V 0 bases short and J 4 bases short, with 7 bases between. DNA of the CDR3: TGCGCCAGCAGCCAAGATCAGGGTTACGAGCAGTACTTC. This encodes CASSQDQGYEQYF.

This clonotype was observed many times. The V and J genes are TRBV10-3 and TRBJ2-3; perhaps TRBD2 as D (5 bases). Trimming removed 7 bases at V and 2 bases at J, with 10 bases between. CDR3 length: 13 residues. Germline assignment: CDR1 ENHRY and CDR2 SYGVKD. The CDR3 DNA follows: TGTGCCATCACGAGGGCCAACACAGATACGCAGTATTTT. Translated: CAITRANTDTQYF.

This clonotype was counted between two and nine times. The CDR3 nucleotides read TGTGCCAGCAGAAGTCCAGGGGACGCTCGGAATTCACCCCTCCACTTT. The encoded protein is CASRSPGDARNSPLHF. This chain links TRBV6-2 or TRBV6-3 with TRBJ1-6; a weak D match, TRBD1 (6 bases). The V end lost 6 bases, the J end lost 7 bases, and 19 bases lay between the germline ends. In germline, CDR1 is MNHEY, CDR2 SVGEGT. The CDR3 consists of 16 residues.

In this sample, this clonotype turned up many times. The chain is built from TRBV9 and TRBJ1-1; TRBD1 aligns across 9 bases. Germline V gene sequence: CDR1 SGDLS, CDR2 YYNGEE. The J segment lost 5 bases and the V segment lost 4 bases, leaving 6 bases of the junction unmatched. The CDR3 extends over 14 amino acids. The CDR3 loop is CASSTADRGTEAFF. In nucleotides, the CDR3 is TGTGCCAGCAGCACCGCGGACAGGGGAACTGAAGCTTTCTTT. Full variable domain (rest looked up from reference TRBV9 and TRBJ1-1): DSGVTQTPKHLITATGQRVTLRCSPRSGDLSVYWYQQSLDQGLQFLIQYYNGEERAKGNILERFSAQQFPDLHSELNLSSLELGDSALYFCASSTADRGTEAFFGQGTRLTVV.

The genes are TRBV10-3 and TRBJ2-4, with a tentative D call TRBD1 (6 bases). The V and J ends lost 3 bases and 4 bases respectively, with 25 bases between them. CDR1 and CDR2 (germline): ENHRY, SYGVKD. The CDR3 loop spans 19 amino acids. DNA for the CDR3: TGTGCCATCAGTGACCCCTCCGATTCACCAGGGGCGATAAAAAACATTCAGTACTTC. Its protein product is CAISDPSDSPGAIKNIQYF.

The V gene is TRBV6-6, the J gene TRBJ2-3; 8 nucleotides match TRBD2. From germline, CDR1 is MNHNY and CDR2 SVGAGI (reference sequence). This CDR3 has 17 amino acids. J was trimmed by 10 bases and V by 1 base; bases with no gene match: 16. DNA for the CDR3: TGTGCCAGCAGTTACTTCAAGCGGGGGAGGGTTGAGGATGCGCAGTATTTT. Translating gives CASSYFKRGRVEDAQYF.

This clonotype has a handful of counts. The chain is built from TRBV7-9 and TRBJ2-1, with 7 nucleotides matching TRBD1. Trimming cost V 5 bases and J 0 bases; bases outside gene matches: 7. The length of the CDR3 is 16 residues. The V gene's germline CDR1 is SEHNR and CDR2 FQNEAQ (reference sequence). The CDR3 here is CASSARTGSSYNEQFF. The CDR3 DNA reads as TGTGCCAGCAGCGCGCGGACAGGAAGCTCCTACAATGAGCAGTTCTTC.

This clonotype was seen many times. The chain employs TRBV13 and TRBJ1-2; D might be TRBD1 (5 bases). The germline V and J ends were trimmed by 3 bases and 5 bases, with 16 bases remaining between them. The V gene's germline CDR1 is PRHDT and CDR2 FYEKMQ (reference sequence). This CDR3 is 15 amino acids long. Here the CDR3 DNA reads TGTGCCAGCAGCTTTCTTCAAGGGGATGGTTATGGCTACACCTTC. As protein: CASSFLQGDGYGYTF.

At least ten counts were recorded for this clonotype. J is TRBJ2-3 and V is TRBV12-3 or TRBV12-4; tentative D call: TRBD2 (7 bases). Trimming left V 3 bases short and J 3 bases short, with 19 bases between. The CDR3 has 17 residues. For the CDR3, the DNA is TGTGCCAGCAGTTTCTCGGCGGGGGCCGCCTGGACAGATACGCAGTATTTT. It codes for CASSFSAGAAWTDTQYF.

This clonotype was found many times. DNA of the CDR3: TGTGCCAGCAGCCCAGCGGGGGCCGTCAAACAAGAGACCCAGTACTTC. Protein sequence: CASSPAGAVKQETQYF. The V and J genes are TRBV7-3 and TRBJ2-5; TRBD2 aligns across 8 bases. The CDR3 has 16 amino acids. CDR1 is SGHTA, CDR2 FQGTGA, per germline. J gave up 2 bases and V 5 bases, and 10 bases lay outside the gene matches.

The chain employs TRBV29-1 and TRBJ2-1; no reliable D call. The germline gives CDR1 SQVTM, CDR2 ANQGSEA. This CDR3 contains 16 residues. V was shortened by 1 base and J by 0 bases, with 13 bases between the two germline ends. The CDR3 DNA reads as TGCAGCGTTGAAGGTGCATTAGCAGTCTCCTACAATGAGCAGTTCTTC. Protein product: CSVEGALAVSYNEQFF.

This chain connects TRBV20-1 to TRBJ1-1; D unclear. This CDR3 contains 10 residues. Trimming cost V 4 bases and J 4 bases, with 4 bases left between them. Looked up from germline, CDR1 is DFQATT and CDR2 is SNEGSKA (reference sequence). CDR3 in amino acids: CSAKSTEAFF. CDR3 nucleotide sequence: TGCAGTGCTAAGAGCACTGAAGCTTTCTTT.

This clonotype has more than one count but fewer than ten. This chain links TRBV12-3 or TRBV12-4 with TRBJ2-5, with D possibly being TRBD2 (6 bases). The CDR3 is made up of 15 amino acids. The germline V and J ends were trimmed by 3 bases and 2 bases, with 13 bases remaining between them. The CDR3 loop is CASSFGGTKQETQYF. CDR3 sequence (DNA): TGTGCCAGCAGTTTCGGCGGGACGAAGCAAGAGACCCAGTACTTC.